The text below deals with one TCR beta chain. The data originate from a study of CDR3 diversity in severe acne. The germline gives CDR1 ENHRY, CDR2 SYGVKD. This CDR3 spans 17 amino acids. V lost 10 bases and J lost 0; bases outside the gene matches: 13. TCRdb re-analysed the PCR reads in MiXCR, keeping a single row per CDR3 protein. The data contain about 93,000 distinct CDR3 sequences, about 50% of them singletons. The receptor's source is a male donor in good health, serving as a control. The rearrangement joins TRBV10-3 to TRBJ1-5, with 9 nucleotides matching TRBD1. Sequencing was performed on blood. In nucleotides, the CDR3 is TGTGCCACCGGGACAGGGAGTGACGGATATAGCAATCAGCCCCAGCATTTT. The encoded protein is CATGTGSDGYSNQPQHF.